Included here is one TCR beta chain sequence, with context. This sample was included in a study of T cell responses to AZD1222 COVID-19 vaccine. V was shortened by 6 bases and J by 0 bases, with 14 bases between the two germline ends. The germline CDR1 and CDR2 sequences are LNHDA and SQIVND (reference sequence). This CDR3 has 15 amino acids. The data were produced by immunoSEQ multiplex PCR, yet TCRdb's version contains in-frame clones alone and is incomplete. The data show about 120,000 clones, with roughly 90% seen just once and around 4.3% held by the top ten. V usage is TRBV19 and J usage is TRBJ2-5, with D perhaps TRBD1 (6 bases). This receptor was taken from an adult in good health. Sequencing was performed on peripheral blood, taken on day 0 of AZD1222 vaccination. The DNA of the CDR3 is TGTGCCAGTAGCCCGGGACAAATTAACCAAGAGACCCAGTACTTC. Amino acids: CASSPGQINQETQYF. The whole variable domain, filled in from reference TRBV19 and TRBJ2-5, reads DGGITQSPKYLFRKEGQNVTLSCEQNLNHDAMYWYRQDPGQGLRLIYYSQIVNDFQKGDIAEGYSVSREKKESFPLTVTSAQKNPTAFYLCASSPGQINQETQYFGPGTRLLVL.